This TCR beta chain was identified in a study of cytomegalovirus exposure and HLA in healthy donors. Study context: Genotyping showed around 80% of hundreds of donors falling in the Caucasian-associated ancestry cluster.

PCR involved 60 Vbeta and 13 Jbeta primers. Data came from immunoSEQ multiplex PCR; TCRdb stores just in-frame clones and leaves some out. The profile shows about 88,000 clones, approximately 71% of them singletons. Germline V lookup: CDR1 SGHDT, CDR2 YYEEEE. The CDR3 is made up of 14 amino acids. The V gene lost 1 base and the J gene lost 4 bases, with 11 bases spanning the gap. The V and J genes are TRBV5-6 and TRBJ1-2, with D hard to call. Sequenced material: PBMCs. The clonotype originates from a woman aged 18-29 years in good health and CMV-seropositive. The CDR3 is CASSLFGRPYGYTF. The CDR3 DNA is TGTGCCAGCAGCTTGTTCGGCAGGCCCTATGGCTACACCTTC.